This T cell receptor beta chain was sequenced for a study of cytomegalovirus exposure and HLA in healthy donors. With V trimmed by 2 bases and J by 7 bases, 7 bases remained unmatched. The length of the CDR3 is 16 residues. Germline V gene data show CDR1 as SGHTA and CDR2 as FQGNSA. Healthy donors of bone marrow made up the group. When sampled, the donors appeared nominally healthy, though they likely had unrecorded immune exposures. Primers for the PCR totalled 60 Vbeta and 13 Jbeta. Data came from immunoSEQ multiplex PCR; TCRdb stores just in-frame clones and leaves some out. Seen in this sample are around 84,000 clones; the ten most common clones hold about 4.6%.

The TCR comes from a man aged 25 to 40 in good health and CMV-seronegative. The chain has TRBV7-2 and TRBJ2-2, with 10 bases lining up with TRBD1. Input material: PBMCs. CDR3 loop: CASSLFGTGANGELFF. The CDR3 DNA is TGTGCCAGCAGCTTATTCGGGACAGGGGCGAACGGGGAGCTGTTTTTT.